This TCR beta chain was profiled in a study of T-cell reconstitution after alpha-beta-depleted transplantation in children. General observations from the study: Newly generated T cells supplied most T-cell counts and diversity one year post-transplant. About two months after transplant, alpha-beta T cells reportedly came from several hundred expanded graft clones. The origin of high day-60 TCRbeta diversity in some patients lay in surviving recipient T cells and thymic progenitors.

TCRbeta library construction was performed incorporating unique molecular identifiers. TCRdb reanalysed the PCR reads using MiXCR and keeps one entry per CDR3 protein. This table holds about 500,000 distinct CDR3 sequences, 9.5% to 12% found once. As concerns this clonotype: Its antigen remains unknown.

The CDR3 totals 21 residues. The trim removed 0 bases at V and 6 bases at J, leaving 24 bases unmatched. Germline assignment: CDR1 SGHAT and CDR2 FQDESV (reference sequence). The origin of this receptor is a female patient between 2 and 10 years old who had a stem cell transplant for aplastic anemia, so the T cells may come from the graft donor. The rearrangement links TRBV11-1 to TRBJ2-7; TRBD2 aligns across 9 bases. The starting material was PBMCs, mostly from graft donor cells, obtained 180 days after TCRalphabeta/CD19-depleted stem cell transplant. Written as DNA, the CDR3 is TGTGCCAGCAGCTTAGCCCCTTCAGATCGCGGGAGGGCCCTATTTTGGGGCGAGCAGTACGTC. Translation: CASSLAPSDRGRALFWGEQYV.